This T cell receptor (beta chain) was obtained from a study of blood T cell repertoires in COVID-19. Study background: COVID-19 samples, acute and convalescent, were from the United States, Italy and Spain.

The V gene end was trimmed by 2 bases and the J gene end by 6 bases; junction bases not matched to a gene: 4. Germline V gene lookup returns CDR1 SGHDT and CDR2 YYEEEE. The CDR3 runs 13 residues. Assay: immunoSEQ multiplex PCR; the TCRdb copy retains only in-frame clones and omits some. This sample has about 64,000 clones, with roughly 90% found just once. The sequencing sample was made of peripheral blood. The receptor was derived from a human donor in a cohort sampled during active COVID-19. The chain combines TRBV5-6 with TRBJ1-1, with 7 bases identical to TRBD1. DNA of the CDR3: TGTGCCAGCAGCTTCGCAGGGGGGTCTGAAGCTTTCTTT. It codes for CASSFAGGSEAFF.